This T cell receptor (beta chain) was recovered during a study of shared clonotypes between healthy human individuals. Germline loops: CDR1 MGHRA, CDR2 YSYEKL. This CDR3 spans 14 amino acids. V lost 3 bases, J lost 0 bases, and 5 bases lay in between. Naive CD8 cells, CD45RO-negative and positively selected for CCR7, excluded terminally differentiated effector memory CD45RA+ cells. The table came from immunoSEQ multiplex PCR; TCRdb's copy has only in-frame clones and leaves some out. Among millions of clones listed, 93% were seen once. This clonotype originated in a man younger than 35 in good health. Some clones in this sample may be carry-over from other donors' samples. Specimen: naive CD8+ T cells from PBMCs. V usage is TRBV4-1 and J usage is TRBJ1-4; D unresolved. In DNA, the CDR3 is TGCGCCAGCAGCCAGACGACAACTAATGAAAAACTGTTTTTT. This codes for CASSQTTTNEKLFF.